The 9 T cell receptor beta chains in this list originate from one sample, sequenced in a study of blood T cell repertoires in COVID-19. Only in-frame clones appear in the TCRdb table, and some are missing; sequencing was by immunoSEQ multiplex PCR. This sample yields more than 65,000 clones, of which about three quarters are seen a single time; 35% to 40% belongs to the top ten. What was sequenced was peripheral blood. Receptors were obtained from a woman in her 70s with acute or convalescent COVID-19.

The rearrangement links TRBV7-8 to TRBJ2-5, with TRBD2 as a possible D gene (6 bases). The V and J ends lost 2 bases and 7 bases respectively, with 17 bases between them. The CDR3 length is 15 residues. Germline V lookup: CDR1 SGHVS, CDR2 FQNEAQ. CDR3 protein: CASSLRRDSPGTQYF. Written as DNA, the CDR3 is TGTGCCAGCAGCTTACGCAGGGACTCTCCAGGGACCCAGTACTTC.

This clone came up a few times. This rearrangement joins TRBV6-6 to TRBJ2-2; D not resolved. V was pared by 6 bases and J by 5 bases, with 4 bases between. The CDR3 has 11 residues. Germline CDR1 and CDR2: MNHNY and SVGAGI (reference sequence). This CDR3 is CASSQTGELFF. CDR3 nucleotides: TGTGCCAGCAGCCAAACCGGGGAGCTGTTTTTT.

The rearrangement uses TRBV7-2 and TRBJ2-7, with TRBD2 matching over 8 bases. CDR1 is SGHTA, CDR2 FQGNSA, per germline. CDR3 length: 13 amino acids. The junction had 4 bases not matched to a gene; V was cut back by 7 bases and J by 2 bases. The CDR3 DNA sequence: TGTGCCAGCAACACGGGACTAGCCTACGAGCAGTACTTC. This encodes CASNTGLAYEQYF.

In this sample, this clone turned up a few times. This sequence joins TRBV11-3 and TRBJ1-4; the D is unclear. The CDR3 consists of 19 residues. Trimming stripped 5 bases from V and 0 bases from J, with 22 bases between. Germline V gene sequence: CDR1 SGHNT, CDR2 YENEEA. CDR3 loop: CASSPKNLEESPTNEKLFF. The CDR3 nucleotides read TGTGCCAGCAGCCCAAAAAACCTAGAGGAAAGTCCAACTAATGAAAAACTGTTTTTT.

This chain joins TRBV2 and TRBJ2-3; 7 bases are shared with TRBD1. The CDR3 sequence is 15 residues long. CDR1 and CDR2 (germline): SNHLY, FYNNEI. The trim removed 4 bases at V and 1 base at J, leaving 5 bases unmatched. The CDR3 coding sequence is TGTGCCAGCAGTGGACAGGGATGGGGCACAGATACGCAGTATTTT. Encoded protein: CASSGQGWGTDTQYF.

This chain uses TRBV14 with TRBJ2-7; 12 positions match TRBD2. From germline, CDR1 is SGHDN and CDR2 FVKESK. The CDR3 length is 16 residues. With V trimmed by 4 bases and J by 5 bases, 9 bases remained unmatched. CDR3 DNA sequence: TGTGCCAGCAGCCGACTAGCGGGAGCGCTTGCCGACGAGCAGTACTTC. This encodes CASSRLAGALADEQYF.

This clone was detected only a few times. CDR3 sequence: CASSFGGAEQYF. Here the CDR3 DNA reads TGTGCCAGCAGTTTTGGAGGAGCCGAGCAGTACTTC. The rearrangement uses TRBV12-3 or TRBV12-4 and TRBJ2-7; D might be TRBD2 (5 bases). The V end lost 3 bases, the J end lost 6 bases, and 9 bases lay between the germline ends. This CDR3 has 12 residues.

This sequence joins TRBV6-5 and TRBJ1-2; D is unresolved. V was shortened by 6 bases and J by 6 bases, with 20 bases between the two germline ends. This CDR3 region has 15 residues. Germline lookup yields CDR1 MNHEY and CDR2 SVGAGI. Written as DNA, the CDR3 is TGTGCCAGCAGCCCGAGACTGTCTCTCGGGGATGGCTACACCTTC. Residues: CASSPRLSLGDGYTF.

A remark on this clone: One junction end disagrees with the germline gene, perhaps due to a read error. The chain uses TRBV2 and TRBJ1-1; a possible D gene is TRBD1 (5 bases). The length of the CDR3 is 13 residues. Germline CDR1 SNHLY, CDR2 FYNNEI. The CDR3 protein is CASGDSGVTEAFF. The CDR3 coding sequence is TGTGCCAGCGGTGACAGCGGGGTTACTGAAGCTTTCTTT.